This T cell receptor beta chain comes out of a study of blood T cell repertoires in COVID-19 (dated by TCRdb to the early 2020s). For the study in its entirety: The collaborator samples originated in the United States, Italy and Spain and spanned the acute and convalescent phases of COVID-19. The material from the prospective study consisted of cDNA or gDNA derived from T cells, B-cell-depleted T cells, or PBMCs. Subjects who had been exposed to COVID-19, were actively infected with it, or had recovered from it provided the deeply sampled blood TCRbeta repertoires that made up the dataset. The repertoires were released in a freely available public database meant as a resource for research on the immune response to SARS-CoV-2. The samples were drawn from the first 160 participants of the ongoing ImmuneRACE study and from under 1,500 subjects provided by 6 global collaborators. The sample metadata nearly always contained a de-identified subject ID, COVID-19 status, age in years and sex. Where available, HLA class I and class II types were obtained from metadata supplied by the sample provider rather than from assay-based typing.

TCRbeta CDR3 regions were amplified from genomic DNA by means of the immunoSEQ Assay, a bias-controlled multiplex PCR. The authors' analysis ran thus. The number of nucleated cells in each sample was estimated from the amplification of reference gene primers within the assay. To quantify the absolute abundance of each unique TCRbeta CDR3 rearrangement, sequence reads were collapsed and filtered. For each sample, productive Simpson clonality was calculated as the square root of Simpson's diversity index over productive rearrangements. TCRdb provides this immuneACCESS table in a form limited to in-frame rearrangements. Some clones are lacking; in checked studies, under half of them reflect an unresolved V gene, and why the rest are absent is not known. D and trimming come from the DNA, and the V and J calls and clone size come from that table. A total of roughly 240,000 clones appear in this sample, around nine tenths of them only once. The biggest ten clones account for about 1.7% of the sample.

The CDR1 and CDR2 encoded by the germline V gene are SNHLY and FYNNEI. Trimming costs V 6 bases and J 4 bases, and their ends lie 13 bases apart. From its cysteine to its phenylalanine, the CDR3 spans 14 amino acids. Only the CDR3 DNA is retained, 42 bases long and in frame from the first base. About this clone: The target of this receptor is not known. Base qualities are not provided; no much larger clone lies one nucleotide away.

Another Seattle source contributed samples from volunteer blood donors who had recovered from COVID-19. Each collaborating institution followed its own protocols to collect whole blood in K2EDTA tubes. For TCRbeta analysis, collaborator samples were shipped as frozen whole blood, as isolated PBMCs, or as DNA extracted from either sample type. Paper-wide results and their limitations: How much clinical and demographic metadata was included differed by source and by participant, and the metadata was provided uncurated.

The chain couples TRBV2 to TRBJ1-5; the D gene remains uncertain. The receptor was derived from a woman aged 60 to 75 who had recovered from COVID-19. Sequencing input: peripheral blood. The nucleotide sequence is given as TGTGCCAGCAGGGAGCAAGCATTAAATCAGCCCCAGCATTTT. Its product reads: CASREQALNQPQHF.